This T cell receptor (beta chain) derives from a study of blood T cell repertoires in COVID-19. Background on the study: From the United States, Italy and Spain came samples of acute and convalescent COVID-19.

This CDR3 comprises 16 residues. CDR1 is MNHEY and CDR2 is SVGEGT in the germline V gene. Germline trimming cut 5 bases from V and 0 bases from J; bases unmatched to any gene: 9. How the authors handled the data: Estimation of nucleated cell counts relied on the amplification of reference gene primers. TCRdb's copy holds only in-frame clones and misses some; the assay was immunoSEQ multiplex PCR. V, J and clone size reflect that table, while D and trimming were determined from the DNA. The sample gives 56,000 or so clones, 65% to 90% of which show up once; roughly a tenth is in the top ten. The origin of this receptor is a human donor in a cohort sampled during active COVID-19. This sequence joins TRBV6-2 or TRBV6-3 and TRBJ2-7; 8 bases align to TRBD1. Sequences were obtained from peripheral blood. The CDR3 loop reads CASSPWVTGDSYEQYF. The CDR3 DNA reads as TGTGCCAGCAGTCCGTGGGTGACAGGGGACTCCTACGAGCAGTACTTC.